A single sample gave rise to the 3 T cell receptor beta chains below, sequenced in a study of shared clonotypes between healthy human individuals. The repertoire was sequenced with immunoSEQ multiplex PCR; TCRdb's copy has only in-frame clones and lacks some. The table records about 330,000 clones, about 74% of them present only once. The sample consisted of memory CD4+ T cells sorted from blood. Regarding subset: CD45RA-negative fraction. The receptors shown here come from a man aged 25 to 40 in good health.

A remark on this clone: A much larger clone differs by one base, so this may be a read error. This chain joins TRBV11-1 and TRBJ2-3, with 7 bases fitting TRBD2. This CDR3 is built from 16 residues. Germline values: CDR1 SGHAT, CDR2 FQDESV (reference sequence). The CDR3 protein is CASTTVAGVFTGTQYF. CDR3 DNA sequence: TGTGCCAGCACAACGGTGGCGGGAGTATTCACAGGTACGCAGTATTTT.

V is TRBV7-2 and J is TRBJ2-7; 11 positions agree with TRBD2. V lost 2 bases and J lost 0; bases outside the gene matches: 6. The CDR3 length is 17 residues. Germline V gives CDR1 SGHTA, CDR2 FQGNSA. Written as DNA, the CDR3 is TGTGCCAGCAGCTTATCGGGACTAGCGGTGAGCTCCTACGAGCAGTACTTC. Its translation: CASSLSGLAVSSYEQYF.

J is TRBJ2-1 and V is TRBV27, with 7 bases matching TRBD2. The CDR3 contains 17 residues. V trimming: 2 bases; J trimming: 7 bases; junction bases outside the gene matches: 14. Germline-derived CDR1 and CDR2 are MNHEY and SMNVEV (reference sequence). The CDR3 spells CASSLRQSGAWGNEQFF. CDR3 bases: TGTGCCAGCAGTTTAAGGCAAAGCGGGGCTTGGGGGAATGAGCAGTTCTTC.